This TCR beta chain comes out of a study of T cells in Graves' hyperthyroidism and ophthalmopathy. Study conclusions and caveats: Ophthalmopathy stood apart from stable hyperthyroidism in a 13 V-J model.

RNA transcripts served as the template for amplifying TCR beta CDR3 regions. When the TCR CDR3 underwent first-round RT-PCR, the HTBI primer set was used. TCRdb called the multiplex PCR reads again in MiXCR, with one record for every CDR3 protein. The table shows approximately 430,000 distinct CDR3 sequences, with approximately 14% occurring only once. Trimming at V came to 4 bases and at J to 2 bases, leaving 7 bases not matched to a gene. From germline, CDR1 is KGHDR and CDR2 SFDVKD. CDR3 length: 17 amino acids. Graves' hyperthyroidism is called stable when ophthalmopathy does not progress within 18 months. A patient was excluded if there was uncontrolled infection, other autoimmune disease, pregnancy or lactation. This clonotype was seen many times. Its antigen is unknown.

The chain has TRBV24-1 and TRBJ2-3; 11 bases align to TRBD2. The sequence was collected from a woman aged 18-29 years with Graves' hyperthyroidism. The source material was blood. The CDR3 loop is CATSDPGLAATTDTQYF. In DNA, the CDR3 is TGTGCCACCAGTGACCCGGGACTAGCGGCAACCACAGATACGCAGTATTTT.